This T cell receptor (beta chain) was retrieved from a study of blood T cell repertoires in COVID-19. Study overall: Samples of COVID-19 (acute and convalescent) were obtained from the United States, Italy and Spain.

Data came from immunoSEQ multiplex PCR; TCRdb stores just in-frame clones and leaves some out. The repertoire holds some 150,000 clones, with around 89% as singletons. This clone occurred once. Germline CDR1 MDHEN, CDR2 SYDVKM. CDR3 size: 20 residues. V trimming: 2 bases; J trimming: 0 bases; junction bases outside the gene matches: 8. The study drew participants aged about 18 to 89 years from roughly 25 US areas. Clinical history as reported by participants underpinned cohort assignment. Material: PBMCs or T cells enriched from blood (not recorded which). The rearrangement joins TRBV28 to TRBJ2-1; 15 bases align to TRBD2. This sequence was found in a young woman who had recovered from COVID-19. The chain's CDR3 is CASSLRRGLAGGSSYNEQFF. CDR3 DNA: TGTGCCAGCAGTTTACGCCGCGGACTAGCGGGAGGGAGCTCCTACAATGAGCAGTTCTTC.